Listed below are T cell receptor beta chains from one sample, sequenced in a study of blood T cell repertoires in COVID-19. Sequencing was performed with immunoSEQ multiplex PCR; in TCRdb, only in-frame clones are kept and a portion is missing. This sample has over 150,000 clones, with 88% found just once. Sequenced input: peripheral blood. These receptors came from a man aged 50 to 60 who had recovered from COVID-19. Each CDR3 is given with its conserved first and last residue. Fields, in order: V gene, J gene, D gene, clone size, CDR3 DNA, CDR3 protein. The D gene is left open where the match is weak. The size of a clone is reported for some rows only, either as once, few or many, or as a class for expanded clones.

v_gene: TRBV6-2/TRBV6-3; j_gene: TRBJ2-1; d_gene: TRBD2; abundance: few; CDR3nt: TGTGCCAGCAGCGCACTAGCGGGAGCCAATGAGCAGTTCTTC; CDR3aa: CASSALAGANEQFF
v_gene: TRBV7-2; j_gene: TRBJ1-2; d_gene: TRBD1; abundance: NA; CDR3nt: TGTGCCAGCAGCGAGACAGGGTTCGGCTATGGCTACACCTTC; CDR3aa: CASSETGFGYGYTF
v_gene: TRBV4-1; j_gene: TRBJ2-1; d_gene: TRBD2; abundance: NA; CDR3nt: TGCGCCAGCAGGGGAAGGGAGGGGTTTTACAATGAGCAGTTCTTC; CDR3aa: CASRGREGFYNEQFF
v_gene: TRBV7-9; j_gene: TRBJ1-5; d_gene: NA; abundance: NA; CDR3nt: TGTGCCAGCAGCCACGGGGGTGGCAATCAGCCCCAGCATTTT; CDR3aa: CASSHGGGNQPQHF
v_gene: TRBV7-6; j_gene: TRBJ1-1; d_gene: TRBD1; abundance: once; CDR3nt: TGTGCCAGCAGCTGGACAGGTAACACTGAAGCTTTCTTT; CDR3aa: CASSWTGNTEAFF
v_gene: TRBV14; j_gene: TRBJ2-1; d_gene: TRBD1; abundance: once; CDR3nt: TGTGCCAGCAGCCAAGGGCCCAAGAAGGGGACAGGGGACAATGAGCAGTTCTTC; CDR3aa: CASSQGPKKGTGDNEQFF
v_gene: TRBV6-6; j_gene: TRBJ2-5; d_gene: TRBD1; abundance: NA; CDR3nt: TGTGCCAGCAGCTGGGGAGACAGGGGACAAGAGACCCAGTACTTC; CDR3aa: CASSWGDRGQETQYF
v_gene: TRBV5-4; j_gene: TRBJ1-3; d_gene: NA; abundance: NA; CDR3nt: TGTGCCAGCAGCTTCAAATCCGGGAGGTCTGGAAACACCATATATTTT; CDR3aa: CASSFKSGRSGNTIYF
v_gene: TRBV4-3; j_gene: TRBJ2-7; d_gene: NA; abundance: NA; CDR3nt: TGCGCCAGCAGCCAAGATCGGGGAACCTACGAGCAGTACTTC; CDR3aa: CASSQDRGTYEQYF
v_gene: TRBV19; j_gene: TRBJ2-2; d_gene: TRBD1; abundance: NA; CDR3nt: TGTGCCAGTAGGACAGGGGGCCGTACCGGGGAGCTGTTTTTT; CDR3aa: CASRTGGRTGELFF
v_gene: TRBV6-5; j_gene: TRBJ2-7; d_gene: TRBD1; abundance: NA; CDR3nt: TGTGCCAGCAGATTGGGACAGGGGGCCTACGAGCAGTACTTC; CDR3aa: CASRLGQGAYEQYF
v_gene: TRBV14; j_gene: TRBJ2-1; d_gene: TRBD2; abundance: NA; CDR3nt: TGTGCCAGCAGCCCCCGCGGCGGGAGGTACAATGAGCAGTTCTTC; CDR3aa: CASSPRGGRYNEQFF
v_gene: TRBV27; j_gene: TRBJ1-3; d_gene: NA; abundance: few; CDR3nt: TGTGCCAGCAGCATGGGGGGGGCTGGAAACACCATATATTTT; CDR3aa: CASSMGGAGNTIYF
v_gene: TRBV6-5; j_gene: TRBJ2-7; d_gene: NA; abundance: NA; CDR3nt: TGTGCCAGCAGCCAGGGGATAAACGAGCAGTACTTC; CDR3aa: CASSQGINEQYF
v_gene: TRBV28; j_gene: TRBJ1-4; d_gene: NA; abundance: NA; CDR3nt: TGTGCCAGCAGTTTAGGTCTGGGGGGGGAAAAACTGTTTTTT; CDR3aa: CASSLGLGGEKLFF
v_gene: TRBV19; j_gene: TRBJ1-2; d_gene: NA; abundance: once; CDR3nt: TGTGCCAGTAACAGGGACGTCGATGGCTACACCTTC; CDR3aa: CASNRDVDGYTF
v_gene: TRBV6-5; j_gene: TRBJ1-5; d_gene: NA; abundance: NA; CDR3nt: TGTGCCAGCAGCAAGGGAGGGAGCAATCAGCCCCAGCATTTT; CDR3aa: CASSKGGSNQPQHF
v_gene: TRBV4-3; j_gene: TRBJ2-5; d_gene: NA; abundance: NA; CDR3nt: TGCGCCAGCAGCCAACGACAGAGGGAGACCCAGTACTTC; CDR3aa: CASSQRQRETQYF
v_gene: TRBV11-2; j_gene: TRBJ2-2; d_gene: NA; abundance: NA; CDR3nt: TGTGCCAGCAGCTTAGACCGAGGGTTCGGGGAGCTGTTTTTT; CDR3aa: CASSLDRGFGELFF
v_gene: TRBV7-9; j_gene: TRBJ1-1; d_gene: TRBD1; abundance: NA; CDR3nt: TGTGCCAGCAGCCCCCAGACAGGGGGAAACACTGAAGCTTTCTTT; CDR3aa: CASSPQTGGNTEAFF
v_gene: TRBV7-6; j_gene: TRBJ1-5; d_gene: NA; abundance: NA; CDR3nt: TGTGCCAGCAGCTTACCAGGAGGGCCCCAGCATTTT; CDR3aa: CASSLPGGPQHF
v_gene: TRBV6-5; j_gene: TRBJ2-7; d_gene: TRBD1; abundance: NA; CDR3nt: TGTGCCAGCAGTCAACACGGGACAGTCTCCTACGAGCAGTACTTC; CDR3aa: CASSQHGTVSYEQYF
v_gene: TRBV6-1; j_gene: TRBJ2-7; d_gene: TRBD1; abundance: NA; CDR3nt: TGTGCCAGCAGTGACAAGGACAGGGGCCGCTCCTACGAGCAGTACTTC; CDR3aa: CASSDKDRGRSYEQYF
v_gene: TRBV6-5; j_gene: TRBJ2-7; d_gene: TRBD2; abundance: NA; CDR3nt: TGTGCCAGCAGTCGGACTAGCTTCCCACACTACGAGCAGTACTTC; CDR3aa: CASSRTSFPHYEQYF
v_gene: TRBV6-1; j_gene: TRBJ1-2; d_gene: NA; abundance: NA; CDR3nt: TGTGCCAGCACTCCTGGGGGGTATGGCTACACCTTC; CDR3aa: CASTPGGYGYTF
v_gene: TRBV27; j_gene: TRBJ2-7; d_gene: TRBD2; abundance: few; CDR3nt: TGTGCCAGCAGGGCCGGGACGGGAGGAAACGAGCAGTACTTC; CDR3aa: CASRAGTGGNEQYF
v_gene: TRBV27; j_gene: TRBJ2-7; d_gene: NA; abundance: NA; CDR3nt: TGTGCCAGCAGCCATAGCTCCTACGAGCAGTACTTC; CDR3aa: CASSHSSYEQYF
v_gene: TRBV7-8; j_gene: TRBJ1-1; d_gene: TRBD1; abundance: NA; CDR3nt: TGTGCCAGCAGCTTAGGGGCCAGGGGGGCGAATGAAGCTTTCTTT; CDR3aa: CASSLGARGANEAFF
v_gene: TRBV6-5; j_gene: TRBJ2-7; d_gene: TRBD2; abundance: NA; CDR3nt: TGTGCCAGCAGTTACGGACTAGCGGGCTACGAGCAGTACTTC; CDR3aa: CASSYGLAGYEQYF
v_gene: TRBV27; j_gene: TRBJ2-1; d_gene: NA; abundance: once; CDR3nt: TGTGCCAGCAGTTTAAACTCGCGGGGCTACAATGAGCAGTTCTTC; CDR3aa: CASSLNSRGYNEQFF
v_gene: TRBV2; j_gene: TRBJ1-1; d_gene: NA; abundance: few; CDR3nt: TGTGCCAGCAACCACAGGGAGAGCACTGAAGCTTTCTTT; CDR3aa: CASNHRESTEAFF
v_gene: TRBV6-1; j_gene: TRBJ2-1; d_gene: NA; abundance: NA; CDR3nt: TGTGCCAGCAGTGAATGGCCTGGTACCAATGAGCAGTTCTTC; CDR3aa: CASSEWPGTNEQFF
v_gene: TRBV5-1; j_gene: TRBJ1-3; d_gene: TRBD1; abundance: NA; CDR3nt: TGCGCCAGCAGCTTTACAGGGGCTGGAAACACCATATATTTT; CDR3aa: CASSFTGAGNTIYF
v_gene: TRBV11-2; j_gene: TRBJ2-6; d_gene: NA; abundance: few; CDR3nt: TGTGCCAGCAGCGAGCAGGTCGGGAGGGCCAACGTCCTGACTTTC; CDR3aa: CASSEQVGRANVLTF
v_gene: TRBV28; j_gene: TRBJ2-7; d_gene: NA; abundance: NA; CDR3nt: TGTGCCAGCAGTCCGGACAGTTACTACGAGCAGTACTTC; CDR3aa: CASSPDSYYEQYF
v_gene: TRBV10-1; j_gene: TRBJ2-7; d_gene: TRBD1; abundance: NA; CDR3nt: TGCGCCAGCAGTGGATCGAAGACAGGGGACGACGAGCAGTACTTC; CDR3aa: CASSGSKTGDDEQYF
v_gene: TRBV2; j_gene: TRBJ2-1; d_gene: TRBD1; abundance: NA; CDR3nt: TGTGCCAGCAGACTTGAGACAGGGGGCCCCCACAATGAGCAGTTCTTC; CDR3aa: CASRLETGGPHNEQFF
v_gene: TRBV4-3; j_gene: TRBJ2-3; d_gene: TRBD2; abundance: once; CDR3nt: TGCGCCAGCAGCGCCCAAAGAGGGAGGGCAGATACGCAGTATTTT; CDR3aa: CASSAQRGRADTQYF
v_gene: TRBV5-1; j_gene: TRBJ1-2; d_gene: TRBD1; abundance: NA; CDR3nt: TGCGCCAGCAGCTCGGACAGGGGCGCCTATGGCTACACCTTC; CDR3aa: CASSSDRGAYGYTF
v_gene: TRBV18; j_gene: TRBJ2-6; d_gene: NA; abundance: NA; CDR3nt: TGTGCCAGCTCACCACAAGGAGTTGGGGCCAACGTCCTGACTTTC; CDR3aa: CASSPQGVGANVLTF
v_gene: TRBV6-2/TRBV6-3; j_gene: TRBJ1-1; d_gene: NA; abundance: NA; CDR3nt: TGTGCCAGCAGTTACTCGAGGGTCAACACTGAAGCTTTCTTT; CDR3aa: CASSYSRVNTEAFF
v_gene: TRBV13; j_gene: TRBJ2-3; d_gene: NA; abundance: NA; CDR3nt: TGTGCCAGCAGCTTAGAGCCAGATACGCAGTATTTT; CDR3aa: CASSLEPDTQYF
v_gene: TRBV4-1; j_gene: TRBJ1-6; d_gene: NA; abundance: NA; CDR3nt: TGCGCCAGCAGCCAAGTCTCGGGACACAATAATTCACCCCTCCACTTT; CDR3aa: CASSQVSGHNNSPLHF
v_gene: TRBV13; j_gene: TRBJ1-2; d_gene: TRBD1; abundance: NA; CDR3nt: TGTGCCAGCAGCTCAGGACAGGCATTTAACTATGGCTACACCTTC; CDR3aa: CASSSGQAFNYGYTF
v_gene: TRBV7-3; j_gene: TRBJ1-6; d_gene: NA; abundance: NA; CDR3nt: TGTGCCAGCAGCCTATCGGGGTGGGATTCACCCCTCCACTTT; CDR3aa: CASSLSGWDSPLHF
v_gene: TRBV5-6; j_gene: TRBJ2-1; d_gene: NA; abundance: few; CDR3nt: TGTGCCAGCAGCTCAGATGCAGGGGCCCTAGCCTACAATGAGCAGTTCTTC; CDR3aa: CASSSDAGALAYNEQFF
v_gene: TRBV13; j_gene: TRBJ2-3; d_gene: NA; abundance: NA; CDR3nt: TGTGCCAGCAGCTGGGGAGGCATAGATACGCAGTATTTT; CDR3aa: CASSWGGIDTQYF
v_gene: TRBV29-1; j_gene: TRBJ2-7; d_gene: NA; abundance: NA; CDR3nt: TGCAGCGTTGAAGTTCTGGGGGCTAACGAGCAGTACTTC; CDR3aa: CSVEVLGANEQYF
v_gene: TRBV7-2; j_gene: TRBJ2-3; d_gene: TRBD2; abundance: once; CDR3nt: TGTGCCAGCAGCTTAGCGAAGGGACTAGCCTTCACAGATACGCAGTATTTT; CDR3aa: CASSLAKGLAFTDTQYF
v_gene: TRBV28; j_gene: TRBJ2-2; d_gene: NA; abundance: few; CDR3nt: TGTGCCAGCAGTTTTTTATTGGACAGTCCCACCGGGGAGCTGTTTTTT; CDR3aa: CASSFLLDSPTGELFF
v_gene: TRBV29-1; j_gene: TRBJ2-3; d_gene: NA; abundance: NA; CDR3nt: TGCAGCGTAGCCAGCGGCCGCACAGATACGCAGTATTTT; CDR3aa: CSVASGRTDTQYF
v_gene: TRBV5-1; j_gene: TRBJ2-5; d_gene: TRBD2; abundance: NA; CDR3nt: TGCGCCAGCAGCGCCAGGACTAGTGAGGAGACCCAGTACTTC; CDR3aa: CASSARTSEETQYF
v_gene: TRBV6-1; j_gene: TRBJ2-3; d_gene: TRBD2; abundance: NA; CDR3nt: TGTGCCAGCAGTGCAAATCCGGGACTAGCGGGGGGATCTAGCACAGATACGCAGTATTTT; CDR3aa: CASSANPGLAGGSSTDTQYF
v_gene: TRBV7-2; j_gene: TRBJ2-1; d_gene: TRBD2; abundance: NA; CDR3nt: TGTGCCAGCAGCCCCAACCCCGGGACTAGCGGGAGAGCGGCGCAGTTCTTC; CDR3aa: CASSPNPGTSGRAAQFF
v_gene: TRBV6-5; j_gene: TRBJ1-5; d_gene: TRBD1; abundance: NA; CDR3nt: TGTGCCAGCAGGTCTGACAGGGGCAATCAGCCCCAGCATTTT; CDR3aa: CASRSDRGNQPQHF